The source of this T cell receptor beta chain is a study of T cell repertoires in cytomegalovirus infection. In TCRdb, the reads were re-called with MiXCR into one record per CDR3 protein. The top ten hold approximately 24% of the sample, which has under 600,000 distinct CDR3 sequences, 16% seen once. This CDR3 region has 14 residues. Germline CDR1 reads LNHDA; CDR2 reads SQIVND (reference sequence). Notes on this clonotype: One end of the junction is discordant with germline, which a read error may explain.

This chain uses TRBV19 with TRBJ2-7, with D uncertain. The sequence was collected from a human donor in good health (CMV status not recorded). Some clones in this sample may be carry-over from other donors' samples. Material for sequencing was CD8+ T cells from PBMCs. The chain's CDR3 is CASSIGRSGYEQYF. CDR3 in DNA: TGTGCCAGTAGTATAGGACGGTCCGGCTACGAACAGTACTTC. Full variable domain (rest looked up from reference TRBV19 and TRBJ2-7): DGGITQSPKYLFRKEGQNVTLSCEQNLNHDAMYWYRQDPGQGLRLIYYSQIVNDFQKGDIAEGYSVSREKKESFPLTVTSAQKNPTAFYLCASSIGRSGYEQYFGPGTRLTVT.